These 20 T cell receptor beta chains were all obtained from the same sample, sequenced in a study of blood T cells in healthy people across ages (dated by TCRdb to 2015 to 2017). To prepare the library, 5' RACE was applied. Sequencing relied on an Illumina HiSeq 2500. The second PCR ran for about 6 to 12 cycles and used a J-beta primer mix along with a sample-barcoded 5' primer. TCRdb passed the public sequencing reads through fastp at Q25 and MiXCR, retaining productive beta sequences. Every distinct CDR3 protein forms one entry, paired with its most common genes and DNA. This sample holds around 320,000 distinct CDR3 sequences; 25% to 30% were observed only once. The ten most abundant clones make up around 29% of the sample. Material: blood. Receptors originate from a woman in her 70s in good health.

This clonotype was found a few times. This chain's CDR3 is CSARDLLGLLNSPLHF. The CDR3 bases are TGCAGTGCTAGAGATCTTCTAGGCCTCCTTAATTCACCCCTCCACTTT. J is TRBJ1-6 and V is TRBV20-1; D unclear. Germline V CDR1 and CDR2: DFQATT, SNEGSKA (reference sequence). This CDR3 has 16 amino acids. The V end lost 0 bases, the J end lost 6 bases, and 15 bases lay between the germline ends.

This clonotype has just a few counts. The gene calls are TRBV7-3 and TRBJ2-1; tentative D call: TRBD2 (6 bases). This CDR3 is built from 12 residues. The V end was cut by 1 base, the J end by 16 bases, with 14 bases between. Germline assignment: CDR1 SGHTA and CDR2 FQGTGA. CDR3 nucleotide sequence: TGTGCCAGCAGCTTAAACGGGAGAATGGACTTCTTC. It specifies CASSLNGRMDFF. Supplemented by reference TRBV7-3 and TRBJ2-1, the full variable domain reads GAGVSQTPSNKVTEKGKYVELRCDPISGHTALYWYRQSLGQGPEFLIYFQGTGAADDSGLPNDRFFAVRPEGSVSTLKIQRTERGDSAVYLCASSLNGRMDFFGPGTRLTVL.

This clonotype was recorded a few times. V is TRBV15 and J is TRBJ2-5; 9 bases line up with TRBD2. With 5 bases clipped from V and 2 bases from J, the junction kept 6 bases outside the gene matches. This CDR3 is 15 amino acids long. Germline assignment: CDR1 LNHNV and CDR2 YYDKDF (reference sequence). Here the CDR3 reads CATSGGTSRQETQYF. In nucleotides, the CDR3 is TGTGCCACCAGCGGGGGGACTAGCAGACAAGAGACCCAGTACTTC. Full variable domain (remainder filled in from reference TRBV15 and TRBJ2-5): DAMVIQNPRYQVTQFGKPVTLSCSQTLNHNVMYWYQQKSSQAPKLLFHYYDKDFNNEADTPDNFQSRRPNTSFCFLDIRSPGLGDTAMYLCATSGGTSRQETQYFGPGTRLLVL.

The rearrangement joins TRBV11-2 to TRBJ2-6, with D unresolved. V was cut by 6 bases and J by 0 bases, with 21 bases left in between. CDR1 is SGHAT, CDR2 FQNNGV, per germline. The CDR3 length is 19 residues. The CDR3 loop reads CASSFGLGYGSSGANVLTF. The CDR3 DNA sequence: TGTGCCAGCAGTTTCGGGTTAGGCTACGGAAGCTCTGGGGCCAACGTCCTGACTTTC.

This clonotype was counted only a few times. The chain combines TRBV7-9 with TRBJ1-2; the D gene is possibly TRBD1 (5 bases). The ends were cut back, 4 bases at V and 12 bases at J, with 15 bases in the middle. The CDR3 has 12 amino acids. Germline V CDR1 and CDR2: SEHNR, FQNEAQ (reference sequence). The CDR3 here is CASSYGAGRDTF. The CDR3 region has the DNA TGTGCCAGCAGCTACGGGGCAGGGAGGGACACCTTC.

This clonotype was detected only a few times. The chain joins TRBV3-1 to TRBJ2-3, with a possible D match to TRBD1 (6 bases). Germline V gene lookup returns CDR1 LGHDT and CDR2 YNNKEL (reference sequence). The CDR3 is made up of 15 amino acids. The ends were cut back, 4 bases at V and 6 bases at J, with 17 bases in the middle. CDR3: CASSPATTGSDTQYF. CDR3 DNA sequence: TGTGCCAGCAGCCCTGCTACTACAGGGTCGGATACGCAGTATTTT.

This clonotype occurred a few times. Here the CDR3 reads CSAGGLAGAGDTQYF. For the CDR3, the DNA is TGCAGTGCCGGGGGACTAGCGGGAGCCGGAGATACGCAGTATTTT. The gene calls are TRBV20-1 and TRBJ2-3; 14 bases map to TRBD2. Trimming removed 6 bases from V and 5 bases from J; junction bases left unmatched: 7. Looked up from germline, CDR1 is DFQATT and CDR2 is SNEGSKA (reference sequence). The CDR3 has 15 amino acids.

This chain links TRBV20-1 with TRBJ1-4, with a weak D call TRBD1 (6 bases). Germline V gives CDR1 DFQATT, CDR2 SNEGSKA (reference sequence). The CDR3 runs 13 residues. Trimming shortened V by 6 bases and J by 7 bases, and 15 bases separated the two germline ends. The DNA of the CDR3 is TGCAGTGCCCCCACAGGGTCGGGTGAAAAACTGTTTTTT. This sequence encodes CSAPTGSGEKLFF.

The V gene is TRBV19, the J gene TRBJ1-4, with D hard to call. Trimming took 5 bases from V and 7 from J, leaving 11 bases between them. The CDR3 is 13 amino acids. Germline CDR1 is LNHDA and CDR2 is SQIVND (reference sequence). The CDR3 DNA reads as TGTGCCAGTAGTGGAAGTGGTGTTGAAAAACTGTTTTTT. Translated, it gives CASSGSGVEKLFF.

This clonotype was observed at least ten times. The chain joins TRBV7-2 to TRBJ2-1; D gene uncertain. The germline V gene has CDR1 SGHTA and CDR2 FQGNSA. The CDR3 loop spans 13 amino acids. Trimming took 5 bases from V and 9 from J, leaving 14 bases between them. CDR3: CASSLGGSAEQFF. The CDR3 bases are TGTGCCAGCAGCCTAGGCGGATCGGCTGAGCAGTTCTTC.

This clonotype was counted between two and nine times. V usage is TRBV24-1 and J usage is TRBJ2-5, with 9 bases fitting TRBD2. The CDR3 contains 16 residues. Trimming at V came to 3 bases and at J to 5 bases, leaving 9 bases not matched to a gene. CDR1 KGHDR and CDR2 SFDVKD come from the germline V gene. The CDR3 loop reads CATSDGGSGRGETQYF. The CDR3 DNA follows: TGTGCCACCAGTGATGGCGGTAGCGGGAGAGGTGAGACCCAGTACTTC.

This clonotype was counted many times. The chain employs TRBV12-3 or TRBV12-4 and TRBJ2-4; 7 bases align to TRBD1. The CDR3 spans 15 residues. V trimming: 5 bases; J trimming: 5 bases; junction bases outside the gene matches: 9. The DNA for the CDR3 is TGTGCCAGCAGTCGTACCCGGGACAGTGAAAACATTCAGTACTTC. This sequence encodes CASSRTRDSENIQYF.

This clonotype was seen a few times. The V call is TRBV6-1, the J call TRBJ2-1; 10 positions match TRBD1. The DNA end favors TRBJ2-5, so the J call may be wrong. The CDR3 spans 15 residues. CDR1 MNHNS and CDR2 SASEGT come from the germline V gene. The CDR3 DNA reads TGTGCCAGCAGTGAAAGGACAGGGGGTAAGGAGACCCAGTACTTC. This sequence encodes CASSERTGGKETQYF.

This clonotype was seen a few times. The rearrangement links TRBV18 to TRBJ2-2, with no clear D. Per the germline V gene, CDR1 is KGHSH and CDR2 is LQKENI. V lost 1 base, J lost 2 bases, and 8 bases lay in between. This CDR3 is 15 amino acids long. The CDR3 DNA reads TGTGCCAGCTCACCACGGGCCAGCAACACCGGGGAGCTGTTTTTT. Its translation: CASSPRASNTGELFF.

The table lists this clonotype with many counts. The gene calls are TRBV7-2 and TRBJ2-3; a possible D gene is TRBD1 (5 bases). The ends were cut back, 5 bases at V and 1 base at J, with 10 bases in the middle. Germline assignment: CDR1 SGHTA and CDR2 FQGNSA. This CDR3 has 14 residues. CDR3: CASSPDTGTDTQYF. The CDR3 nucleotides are TGTGCCAGCAGCCCGGACACCGGCACAGATACGCAGTATTTT. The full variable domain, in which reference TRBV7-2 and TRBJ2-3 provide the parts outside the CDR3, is GAGVSQSPSNKVTEKGKDVELRCDPISGHTALYWYRQSLGQGLEFLIYFQGNSAPDKSGLPSDRFSAERTGGSVSTLTIQRTQQEDSAVYLCASSPDTGTDTQYFGPGTRLTVL.

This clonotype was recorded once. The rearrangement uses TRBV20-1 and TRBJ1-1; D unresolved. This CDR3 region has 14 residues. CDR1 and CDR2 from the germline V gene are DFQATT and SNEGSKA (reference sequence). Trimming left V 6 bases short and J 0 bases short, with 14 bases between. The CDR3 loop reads CSAWTADMNTEAFF. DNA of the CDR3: TGCAGTGCCTGGACCGCCGATATGAACACTGAAGCTTTCTTT.

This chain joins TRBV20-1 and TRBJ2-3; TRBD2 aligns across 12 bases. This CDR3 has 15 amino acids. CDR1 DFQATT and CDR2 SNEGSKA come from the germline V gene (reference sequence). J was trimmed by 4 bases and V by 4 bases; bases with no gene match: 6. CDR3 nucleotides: TGCAGTGCTAAGGCGACTAGCGGGAGCGCAGATACGCAGTATTTT. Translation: CSAKATSGSADTQYF.

CDR3 in amino acids: CSARDHGTDTGELFF. The CDR3 DNA reads TGCAGTGCTAGAGATCACGGGACGGACACCGGGGAGCTGTTTTTT. The chain is built from TRBV20-1 and TRBJ2-2; D may be TRBD1 or TRBD2 (5 bases each). Looked up from germline, CDR1 is DFQATT and CDR2 is SNEGSKA (reference sequence). CDR3 length: 15 residues. V shed 0 bases and J shed 3 bases, with 11 bases lying between them.

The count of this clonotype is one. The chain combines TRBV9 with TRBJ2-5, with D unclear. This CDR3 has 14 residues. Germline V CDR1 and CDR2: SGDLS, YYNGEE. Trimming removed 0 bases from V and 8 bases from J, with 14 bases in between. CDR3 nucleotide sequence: TGTGCCAGCAGCGTAGCCGATTTCTTGGGAACCCAGTACTTC. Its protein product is CASSVADFLGTQYF.

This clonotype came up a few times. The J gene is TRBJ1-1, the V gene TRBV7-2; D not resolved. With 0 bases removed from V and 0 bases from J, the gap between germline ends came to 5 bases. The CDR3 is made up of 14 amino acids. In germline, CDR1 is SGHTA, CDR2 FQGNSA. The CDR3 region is CASSLASMNTEAFF. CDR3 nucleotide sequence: TGTGCCAGCAGCTTAGCATCTATGAACACTGAAGCTTTCTTT.